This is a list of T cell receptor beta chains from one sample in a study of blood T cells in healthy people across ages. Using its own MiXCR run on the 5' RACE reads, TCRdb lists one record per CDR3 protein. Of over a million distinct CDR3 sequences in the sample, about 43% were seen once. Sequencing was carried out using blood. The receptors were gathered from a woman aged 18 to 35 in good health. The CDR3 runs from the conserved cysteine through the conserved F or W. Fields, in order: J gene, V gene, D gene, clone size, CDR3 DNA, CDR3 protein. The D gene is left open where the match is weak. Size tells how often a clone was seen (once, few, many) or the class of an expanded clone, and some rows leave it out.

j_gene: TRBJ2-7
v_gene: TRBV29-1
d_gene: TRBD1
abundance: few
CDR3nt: TGCAGCTTCACGGGACAGTCCTACGAGCAGTACTTC
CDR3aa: CSFTGQSYEQYF

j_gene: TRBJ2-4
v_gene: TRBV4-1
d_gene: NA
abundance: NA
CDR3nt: TGCGCCAGCGGCCAAGAGGGCGGGACTTTAGCCAAAAACATTCAGTACTTC
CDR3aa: CASGQEGGTLAKNIQYF

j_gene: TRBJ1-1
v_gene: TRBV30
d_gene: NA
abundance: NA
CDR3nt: TGTGCCTGGAGTGTAGGGGCATTACGTGGTGCTGAAGCTTTCTTT
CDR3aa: CAWSVGALRGAEAFF

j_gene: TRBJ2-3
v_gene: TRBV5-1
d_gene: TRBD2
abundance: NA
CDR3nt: TGCGCCAGCAGCTTTACGGGAGGGAGCACAGATACGCAGTATTTT
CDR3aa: CASSFTGGSTDTQYF

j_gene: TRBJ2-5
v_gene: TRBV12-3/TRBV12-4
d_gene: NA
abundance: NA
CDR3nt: TGTGCCAGCACCTCCATGGGGGACTACCAAGAGACCCAGTACTTC
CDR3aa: CASTSMGDYQETQYF

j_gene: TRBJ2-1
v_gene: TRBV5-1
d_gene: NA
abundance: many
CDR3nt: TGCGCCAGCAGCTTGGAAGTGGGAGCGGCGGTTGGTGAGCAGTTCTTC
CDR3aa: CASSLEVGAAVGEQFF

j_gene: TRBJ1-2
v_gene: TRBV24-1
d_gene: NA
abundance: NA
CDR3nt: TGTGCCACCAGTGATTCCATCCTAGGAGGCTACACCTTC
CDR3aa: CATSDSILGGYTF

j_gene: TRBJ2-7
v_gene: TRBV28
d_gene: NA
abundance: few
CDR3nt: TGTGCCAGCAGTTTCCCGGCGAGAGGGAGCTCCTACGAGCAGTACTTC
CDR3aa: CASSFPARGSSYEQYF

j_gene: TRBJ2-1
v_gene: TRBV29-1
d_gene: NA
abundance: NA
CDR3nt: TGCAGCGCCTACCGTCCGAGACTACAACGCAATGAGCAGTTCTTC
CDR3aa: CSAYRPRLQRNEQFF

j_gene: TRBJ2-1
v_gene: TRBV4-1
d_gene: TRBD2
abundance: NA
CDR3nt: TGCGCCAGCAGAGCGGGGGGCCCGGATGAGCAGTTCTTC
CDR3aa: CASRAGGPDEQFF

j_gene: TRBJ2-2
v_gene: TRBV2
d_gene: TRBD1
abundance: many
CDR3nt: TGCGCCAGCTCCGGGACAGGGGGCACCGGGGAGCTGTTTTTT
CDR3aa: CASSGTGGTGELFF

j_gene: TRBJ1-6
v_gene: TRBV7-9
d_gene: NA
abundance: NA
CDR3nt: TGTGCCAGCAGCTTAGTGAGAGCACCCCTCCACTTT
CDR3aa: CASSLVRAPLHF

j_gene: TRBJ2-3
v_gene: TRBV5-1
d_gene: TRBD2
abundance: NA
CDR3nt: TGCGCCAGCAGCCCCGGGACTAGCGGGGGGGCCCCAGATACGCAGTATTTT
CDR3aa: CASSPGTSGGAPDTQYF

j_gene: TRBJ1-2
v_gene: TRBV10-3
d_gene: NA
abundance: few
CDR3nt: TGTGCCATCAGGACCGATGCCCCCTACACCTTC
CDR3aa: CAIRTDAPYTF

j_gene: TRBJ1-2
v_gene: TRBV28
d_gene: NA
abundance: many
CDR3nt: TGTGCCAGCAGTTTAACCCCGCGGAGCGGCTTCTATGGCTACACCTTC
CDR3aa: CASSLTPRSGFYGYTF

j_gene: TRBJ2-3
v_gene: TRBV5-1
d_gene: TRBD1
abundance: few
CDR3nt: TGCGCCAGCAGCCATACAGGGGACCAGTATTTT
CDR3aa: CASSHTGDQYF

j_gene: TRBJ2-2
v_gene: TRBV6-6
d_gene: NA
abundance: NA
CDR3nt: TGTGCCAGCAGTTACTCCTCTAGCGGGACAGGGTTGTTTTTT
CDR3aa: CASSYSSSGTGLFF

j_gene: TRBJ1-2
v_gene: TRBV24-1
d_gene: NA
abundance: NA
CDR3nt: TGTGCCACCAGTGACCAAGACAGACCCTATGGCTACACCTTC
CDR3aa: CATSDQDRPYGYTF

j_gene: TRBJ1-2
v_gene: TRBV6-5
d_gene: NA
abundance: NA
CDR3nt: TGTGCCATCAAACCCCCGGGCCTAAACTATGGCTACACCTTC
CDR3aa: CAIKPPGLNYGYTF

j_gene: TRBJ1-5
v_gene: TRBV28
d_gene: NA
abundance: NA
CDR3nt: TGTGCCAGCACCCTTCTCGTACGACAGTATAGCAATCAGCCCCAGCATTTT
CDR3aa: CASTLLVRQYSNQPQHF

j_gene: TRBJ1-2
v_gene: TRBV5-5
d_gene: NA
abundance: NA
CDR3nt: TGTGCCAGCAGCTCCCAGGGGTTCGATGGCTACACCTTC
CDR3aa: CASSSQGFDGYTF

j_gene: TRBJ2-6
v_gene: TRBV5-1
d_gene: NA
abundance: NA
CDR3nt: TGCGCCAGCAGGCAGACGGGGACCAACGTCCTGACTTTC
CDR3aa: CASRQTGTNVLTF

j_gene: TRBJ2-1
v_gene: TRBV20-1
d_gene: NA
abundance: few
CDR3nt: TGCAGTGCTAGAGGCCCTAGCTTCGGATCCTACAATGAGCAGTTCTTC
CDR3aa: CSARGPSFGSYNEQFF

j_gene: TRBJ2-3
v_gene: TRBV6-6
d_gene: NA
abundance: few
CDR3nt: TGTGCCAGCAGTTACCCCGGAGGGGGGAGGGATACGCAGTATTTT
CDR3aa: CASSYPGGGRDTQYF

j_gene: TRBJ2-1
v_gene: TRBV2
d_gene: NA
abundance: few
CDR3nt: TGTGCCAGCAGCGGGGGACGGAGCTCCTACAATGAGCAGTTCTTC
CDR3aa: CASSGGRSSYNEQFF

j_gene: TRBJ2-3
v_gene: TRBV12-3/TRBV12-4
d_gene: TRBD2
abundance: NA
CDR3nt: TGTGCCAGCAGTTCCAGCGGGGGGTCAGCTGCCTCAGATACGCAGTATTTT
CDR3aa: CASSSSGGSAASDTQYF

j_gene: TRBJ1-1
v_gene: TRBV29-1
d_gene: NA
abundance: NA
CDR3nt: TGCAGCGTCGAAGAAGGGTTGGGCACTGAAGCTTTCTTT
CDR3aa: CSVEEGLGTEAFF

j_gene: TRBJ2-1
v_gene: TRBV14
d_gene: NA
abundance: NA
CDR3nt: TGTGCCAGCAGCCCCCGTTACTCTCCGTCCCCCCCCAATGAGCAGTTCTTC
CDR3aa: CASSPRYSPSPPNEQFF

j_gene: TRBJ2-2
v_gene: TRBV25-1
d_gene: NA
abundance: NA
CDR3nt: TGTGCCAGCATGGTTGCCGGGGAGCTGTTTTTT
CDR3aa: CASMVAGELFF

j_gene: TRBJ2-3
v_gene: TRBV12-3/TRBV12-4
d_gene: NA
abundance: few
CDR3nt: TGTGCCAGCAGCAGCAGGGATCGAGATACGCAGTATTTT
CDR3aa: CASSSRDRDTQYF

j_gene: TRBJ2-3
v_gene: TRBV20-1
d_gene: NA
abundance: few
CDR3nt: TGCAGTGCTAGGGGGGCTAGGACTAGCACAGATACGCAGTATTTT
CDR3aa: CSARGARTSTDTQYF

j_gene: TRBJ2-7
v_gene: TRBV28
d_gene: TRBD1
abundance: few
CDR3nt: TGTGCCAGCAGAACAGGGGGCATCGACGAGCAGTACTTC
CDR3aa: CASRTGGIDEQYF

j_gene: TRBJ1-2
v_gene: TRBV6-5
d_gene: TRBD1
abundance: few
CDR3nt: TGTGCCAGCAGTTACGATGGGACAGGGGGAGACTATGGCTACACCTTC
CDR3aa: CASSYDGTGGDYGYTF

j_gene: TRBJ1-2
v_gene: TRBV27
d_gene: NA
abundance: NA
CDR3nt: TGTGCCAGCAGAGGGGCAGGGGAATATGGCTACACCTTC
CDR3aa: CASRGAGEYGYTF

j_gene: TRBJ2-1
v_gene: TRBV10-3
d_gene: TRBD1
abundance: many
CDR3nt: TGTGCCACCGGACAGGGCGGAGATGGCAATGAGCAGTTCTTC
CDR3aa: CATGQGGDGNEQFF

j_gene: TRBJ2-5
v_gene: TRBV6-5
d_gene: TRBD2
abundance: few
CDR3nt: TGTGCCAGCAGGCCGACTAGCGGGGGAAAGACCCAGTACTTC
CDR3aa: CASRPTSGGKTQYF

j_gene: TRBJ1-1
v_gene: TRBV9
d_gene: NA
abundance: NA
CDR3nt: TGTGCCAGCAGCGTGGGACTGATGAACACTGAAGCTTTCTTT
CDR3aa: CASSVGLMNTEAFF

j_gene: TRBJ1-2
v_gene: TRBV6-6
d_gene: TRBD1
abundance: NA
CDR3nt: TGTGCCAGCAGCGAGGGGACAGTCTACACCTTC
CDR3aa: CASSEGTVYTF

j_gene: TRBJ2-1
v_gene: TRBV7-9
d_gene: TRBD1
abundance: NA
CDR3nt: TGTGCCAGCAGTTCCGGACAGGAGAGGAATGAGCAGTTCTTC
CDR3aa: CASSSGQERNEQFF

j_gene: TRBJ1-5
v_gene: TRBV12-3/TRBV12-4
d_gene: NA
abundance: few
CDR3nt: TGTGCCAGCAGGGTCGACAACCCCTACCCCCAGCATTTT
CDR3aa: CASRVDNPYPQHF

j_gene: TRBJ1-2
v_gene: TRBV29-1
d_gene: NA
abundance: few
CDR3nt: TGCAGCGTTGAAGATCCGAAGAACTATGGCTACACCTTC
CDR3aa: CSVEDPKNYGYTF

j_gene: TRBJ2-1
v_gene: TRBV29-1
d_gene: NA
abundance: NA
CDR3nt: TGCAGCGTTTGGGGAATTCAGGTGGATGAGCAGTTCTTC
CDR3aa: CSVWGIQVDEQFF

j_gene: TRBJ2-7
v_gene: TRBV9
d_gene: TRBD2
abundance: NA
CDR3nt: TGTGCCAGCAGCTTCGGGACTAGCGGGGGGGGATACAATGAGCAGTACTTC
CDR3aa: CASSFGTSGGGYNEQYF

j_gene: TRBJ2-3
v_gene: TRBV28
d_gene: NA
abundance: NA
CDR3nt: TGTGCCAGCGGTACCCGGGGAGAGAGAGGTACGCAGTATTTT
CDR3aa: CASGTRGERGTQYF

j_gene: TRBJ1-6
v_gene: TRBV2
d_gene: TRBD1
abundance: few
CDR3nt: TGTGCCAGCATCGACAGGGGGGTTTCACCCCTCCACTTT
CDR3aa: CASIDRGVSPLHF

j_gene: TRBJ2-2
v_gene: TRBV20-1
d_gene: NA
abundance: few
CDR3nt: TGCAGTGCTAGTCCGAGCGGCTGGGGCACCGGGGAGCTGTTTTTT
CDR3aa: CSASPSGWGTGELFF

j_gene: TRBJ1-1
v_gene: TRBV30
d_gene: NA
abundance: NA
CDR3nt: TGTGCCTGGCAGGGGCAGTTGAGGACTGAAGCTTTCTTT
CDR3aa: CAWQGQLRTEAFF

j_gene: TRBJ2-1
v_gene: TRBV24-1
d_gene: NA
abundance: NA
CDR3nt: TGTGCCACCAGTGATCCTGACCCCGATGAGCAGTTCTTC
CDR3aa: CATSDPDPDEQFF

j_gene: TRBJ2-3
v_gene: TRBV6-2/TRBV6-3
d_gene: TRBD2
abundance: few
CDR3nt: TGTGCCAGCACCCCTCTAGCGGGACTGGAAGATACGCAGTATTTT
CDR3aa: CASTPLAGLEDTQYF

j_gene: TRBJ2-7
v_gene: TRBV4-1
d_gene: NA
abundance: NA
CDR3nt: TGCGCCAGCAGCCAAGTGAGACTAGTAACCCACGAGCAGAACTTC
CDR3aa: CASSQVRLVTHEQNF

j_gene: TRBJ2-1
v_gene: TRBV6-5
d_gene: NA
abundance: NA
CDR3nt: TGTGCCAGCAGTTACTCCCTCAGCGTAGTGCAGTTCTTC
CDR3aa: CASSYSLSVVQFF

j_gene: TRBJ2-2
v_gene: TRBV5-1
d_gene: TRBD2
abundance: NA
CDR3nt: TGCGCCAGCAGCTCTAGGACTAGCTCGAACACCGGGGAGCTGTTTTTT
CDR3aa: CASSSRTSSNTGELFF

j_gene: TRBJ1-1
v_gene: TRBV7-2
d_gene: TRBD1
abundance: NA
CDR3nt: TGTGCCAGCAGCTTAGGACAGGGGAAAACTGAAGCTTTCTTT
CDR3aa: CASSLGQGKTEAFF

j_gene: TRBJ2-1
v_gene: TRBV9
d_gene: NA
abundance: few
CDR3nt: TGTGCCAGCAGCCCCCACGTGGGAGGAGAACCGTTCTTC
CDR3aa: CASSPHVGGEPFF

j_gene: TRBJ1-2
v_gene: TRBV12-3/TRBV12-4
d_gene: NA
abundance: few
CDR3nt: TGTGCCAGCAGTTTAGGGGGAGCGGGCAGCTACACCTTC
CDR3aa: CASSLGGAGSYTF

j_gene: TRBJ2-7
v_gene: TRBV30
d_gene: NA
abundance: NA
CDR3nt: TGTGCTGGAAGGCAGGCTTACGAGCAGTACTTC
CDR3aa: CAGRQAYEQYF

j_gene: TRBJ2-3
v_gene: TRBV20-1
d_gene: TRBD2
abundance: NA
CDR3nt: TGCAGTGCCGTGGGACTAGCGGGAGTAAAAGATACGCAGTATTTT
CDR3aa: CSAVGLAGVKDTQYF

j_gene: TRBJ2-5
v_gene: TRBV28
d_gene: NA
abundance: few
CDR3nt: TGTGCCAGCAGTTCCCCATCCTTGGGATCGGAGACCCAGTACTTC
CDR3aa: CASSSPSLGSETQYF

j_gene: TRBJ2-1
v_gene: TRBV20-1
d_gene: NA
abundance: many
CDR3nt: TGCAGTGCTCCCCGGGTCTACAATGAGCAGTTCTTC
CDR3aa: CSAPRVYNEQFF